This T cell receptor (beta chain) was retrieved from a study of post-analysis software for immune sequencing data. Overall study: Progressive-relapsing, secondary progressive and relapsing-remitting multiple sclerosis were among the disease courses included.

Study-wide points: A significant reduction in normalized Chao1 diversity was observed in multiple sclerosis patients versus controls. About five TRBV segments, including TRBV5-6, TRBV5-1 and TRBV20-1, were more frequent in patients than controls. Strong co-clustering by F measure was seen for same-batch samples.

Germline-derived CDR1 and CDR2 are DFQATT and SNEGSKA (reference sequence). CDR3 length: 14 amino acids. The TCR beta cDNA libraries carried unique molecular identifiers. Out of roughly 0.85 to 11 million T cells, 470,000 or so cDNA molecules were generated. TCRdb reprocessed the PCR reads with MiXCR, giving one entry per CDR3 protein. Among about 460,000 distinct CDR3 sequences listed, roughly 45% were seen once. A remark on this clonotype: Antigen: not known.

This TCR was recovered from a girl between 5 and 17 years old with multiple sclerosis. The sequenced sample was blood. The chain joins TRBV20-1 to TRBJ2-5; no clear D. The DNA end lines up better with TRBJ2-7; the J call may be wrong. The CDR3 coding sequence is TGCAGTGCCGTGTCTTCCCAAGTGTTTTACGAGCAGTACTTC. It encodes CSAVSSQVFYEQYF.